This TCR beta chain was sequenced during a study of blood T cell repertoires in COVID-19. Produced via immunoSEQ multiplex PCR; TCRdb's table is partial and in-frame only. In the table there are some 170,000 clones, roughly 80% of which are singletons. This clone was observed a few times. Material for sequencing was peripheral blood. This sequence was found in a woman aged 70-85 years with acute or convalescent COVID-19.

The CDR3 spells CATESGTGGYEQYF. DNA for the CDR3: TGTGCCACCGAATCCGGGACAGGGGGCTACGAGCAGTACTTC. The chain employs TRBV19 and TRBJ2-7; 11 bases align to TRBD1. CDR1 and CDR2 from the germline V gene are LNHDA and SQIVND (reference sequence). CDR3 size: 14 residues. Germline trimming cut 10 bases from V and 3 bases from J; bases unmatched to any gene: 8.